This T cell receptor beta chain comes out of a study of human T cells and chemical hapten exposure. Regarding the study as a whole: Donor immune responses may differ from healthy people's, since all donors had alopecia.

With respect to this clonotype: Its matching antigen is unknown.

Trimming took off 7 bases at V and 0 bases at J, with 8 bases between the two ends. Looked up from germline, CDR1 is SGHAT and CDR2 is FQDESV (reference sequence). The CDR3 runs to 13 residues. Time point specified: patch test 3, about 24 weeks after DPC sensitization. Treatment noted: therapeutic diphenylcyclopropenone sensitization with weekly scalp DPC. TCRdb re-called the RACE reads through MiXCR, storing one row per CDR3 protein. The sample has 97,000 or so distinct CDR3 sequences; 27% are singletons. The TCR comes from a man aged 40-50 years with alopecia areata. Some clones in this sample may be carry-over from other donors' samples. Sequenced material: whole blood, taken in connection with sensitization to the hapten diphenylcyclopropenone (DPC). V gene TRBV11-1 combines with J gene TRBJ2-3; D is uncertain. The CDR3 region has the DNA TGTGCCAGCACCAGACCTAGCACAGATACGCAGTATTTT. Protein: CASTRPSTDTQYF.